The rows below give T cell receptor beta chains drawn from one sample of a study of CD8 T cells in ankylosing spondylitis. TCRdb redid the calling of the 5' RACE reads with MiXCR, one entry per CDR3 protein. The sample includes some 130,000 distinct CDR3 sequences, roughly an eighth of them seen just once. The sequencing sample was made of blood, either unsorted or a sorted T cell fraction (not recorded which). These receptor sequences come from a female donor with ankylosing spondylitis or in good health (not recorded which). Each CDR3 is given with its conserved first and last residue. D genes are given only for firm matches. Only some rows state a clone size, as once, few, many or a class for expanded clones.

v_gene,len,abundance,d_gene,j_gene,CDR3aa,CDR3nt
TRBV18,17,many,NA,TRBJ2-5,CASSPAGWPNNQETQYF,TGTGCCAGCTCACCAGCAGGGTGGCCTAATAACCAAGAGACCCAGTACTTC
TRBV12-3/TRBV12-4,15,many,TRBD1,TRBJ2-3,CASSPWTGLADTQYF,TGTGCCAGCAGCCCTTGGACAGGGTTGGCAGATACGCAGTATTTT
TRBV5-1,13,many,NA,TRBJ1-1,CASTPGGGTEAFF,TGCGCCAGCACCCCCGGGGGGGGGACTGAAGCTTTCTTT
TRBV29-1,18,NA,NA,TRBJ2-1,CSVAPPGGGPEGYNEQFF,TGCAGCGTTGCCCCACCGGGTGGAGGGCCTGAGGGTTACAATGAGCAGTTCTTC
TRBV12-3/TRBV12-4,18,many,NA,TRBJ1-3,CASSFIIGLVVSGNTIYF,TGTGCCAGCAGTTTTATAATTGGCCTAGTAGTCTCTGGAAACACCATATATTTT
TRBV5-1,14,NA,NA,TRBJ1-1,CASSLVVGNAEAFF,TGCGCCAGCAGCTTGGTTGTGGGTAACGCTGAAGCTTTCTTT
TRBV18,14,many,NA,TRBJ2-3,CASSSTGEGDTQYF,TGTGCCAGCTCATCGACAGGGGAGGGAGATACGCAGTATTTT
TRBV24-1,15,many,NA,TRBJ1-2,CATSGHQKGEEGYTF,TGTGCCACCAGCGGACACCAAAAGGGGGAGGAAGGCTACACCTTC
TRBV5-1,11,NA,NA,TRBJ1-1,CTSSLDTEAFF,TGCACCAGCAGCCTAGACACTGAAGCTTTCTTT
TRBV27,14,many,NA,TRBJ2-5,CASSTISGMKTQYF,TGTGCCAGCAGCACCATTTCGGGGATGAAGACCCAGTACTTC
TRBV5-1,16,many,TRBD1,TRBJ1-3,CASSLKIGTAGNTIYF,TGCGCCAGCAGCTTGAAGATAGGGACAGCTGGAAACACCATATATTTT
TRBV2,15,many,TRBD2,TRBJ2-1,CASRPSQRGDNEQFF,TGTGCCAGCAGACCCTCCCAGCGGGGGGACAATGAGCAGTTCTTC
TRBV20-1,14,many,TRBD2,TRBJ2-7,CSARVAGGIDEQYF,TGCAGTGCTAGAGTAGCGGGAGGGATCGACGAGCAGTACTTC
TRBV29-1,14,many,TRBD2,TRBJ2-3,CSGTSGFRTDTQYF,TGCAGCGGGACTAGCGGGTTCCGCACAGATACGCAGTATTTT
TRBV14,16,NA,TRBD2,TRBJ2-1,CASSPTSGGPYNEQFF,TGTGCCAGCAGCCCGACTAGCGGGGGGCCCTACAATGAGCAGTTCTTC
TRBV3-1,13,many,NA,TRBJ1-1,CASSQGQNTEAFF,TGTGCCAGCAGCCAAGGACAGAACACTGAAGCTTTCTTT
TRBV12-3/TRBV12-4,13,many,TRBD1,TRBJ1-2,CASTITGVYGYTF,TGTGCCAGCACTATAACAGGGGTCTATGGCTACACCTTC
TRBV29-1,13,many,NA,TRBJ1-2,CSVEGPRGYGYTF,TGCAGCGTTGAAGGTCCGAGAGGCTATGGCTACACCTTC
TRBV6-2/TRBV6-3,14,NA,TRBD1,TRBJ2-7,CASSYYGTGNQQYF,TGTGCCAGCAGTTATTACGGGACAGGGAATCAACAGTACTTC
TRBV23-1,13,NA,NA,TRBJ1-3,CASPGHPGNTIYF,TGCGCCAGCCCCGGACACCCTGGAAACACCATATATTTT
TRBV11-2,13,NA,NA,TRBJ2-3,CASSPRATDTQYF,TGTGCCAGCAGCCCACGGGCGACAGATACGCAGTATTTT
TRBV29-1,12,many,TRBD1,TRBJ2-1,CSVGQGEHEQFF,TGCAGCGTCGGGCAGGGGGAGCATGAGCAGTTCTTC
TRBV7-9,14,few,NA,TRBJ2-5,CASSFFGGQETQYF,TGTGCCAGCAGCTTCTTTGGGGGTCAAGAGACCCAGTACTTC
TRBV12-3/TRBV12-4,15,many,TRBD1,TRBJ1-4,CASSRTGLGDEKLFF,TGTGCCAGCAGCAGGACAGGGTTGGGCGATGAAAAACTGTTTTTT
TRBV29-1,16,few,NA,TRBJ2-1,CSVEDRVSGANNEQFF,TGCAGCGTTGAAGATCGGGTTAGCGGAGCAAACAATGAGCAGTTCTTC
TRBV29-1,16,NA,TRBD1,TRBJ1-4,CSGLIRGRGGIEKLFF,TGCAGCGGGTTGATCAGGGGGCGGGGAGGGATTGAAAAACTGTTTTTT
TRBV7-8,19,many,NA,TRBJ2-3,CASSLVGGTSREYTDTQYF,TGTGCCAGCAGCTTAGTTGGTGGGACAAGCAGAGAGTACACAGATACGCAGTATTTT
TRBV5-1,15,many,NA,TRBJ2-1,CASSLGSGLYNEQFF,TGCGCCAGCAGCTTAGGTAGCGGACTCTACAATGAGCAGTTCTTC
TRBV10-3,16,many,TRBD2,TRBJ2-1,CAISESRLAGDNEQFF,TGTGCCATCAGTGAGTCTCGACTAGCGGGAGACAATGAGCAGTTCTTC
TRBV28,17,many,NA,TRBJ1-4,CASSLKGRVVTNEKLFF,TGTGCCAGCAGTTTAAAGGGAAGGGTTGTCACTAATGAAAAACTGTTTTTT
TRBV3-1,15,many,NA,TRBJ2-1,CASSQGLNPTTGQFF,TGTGCCAGCAGCCAGGGATTAAATCCCACAACGGGGCAGTTCTTC
TRBV5-1,15,many,TRBD2,TRBJ2-1,CATSGLAGVNNEQFF,TGCGCCACCTCAGGACTAGCGGGGGTAAACAATGAGCAGTTCTTC
TRBV27,16,many,NA,TRBJ2-7,CASSLTVPVGAYEQYF,TGTGCCAGCAGTTTAACGGTACCTGTCGGGGCGTACGAGCAGTACTTC
TRBV27,13,many,NA,TRBJ2-7,CASSFGRDYEQYF,TGTGCCAGCAGTTTCGGCAGGGACTACGAGCAGTACTTC
TRBV7-9,14,many,NA,TRBJ1-4,CASSRSSLGEKLFF,TGTGCCAGCAGCCGTAGCTCGTTGGGTGAAAAACTGTTTTTT
TRBV27,16,many,NA,TRBJ1-2,CASSLIGTPESLGYTF,TGTGCCAGCAGTCTGATCGGGACCCCTGAATCGCTCGGCTACACCTTC
TRBV6-4,17,NA,NA,TRBJ1-6,CASPPGSRLENNSPLHF,TGTGCCAGCCCTCCGGGCAGCCGCCTTGAGAATAATTCACCCCTCCACTTT
TRBV5-1,15,many,NA,TRBJ2-1,CASSRTRSSYNEQFF,TGCGCCAGCAGCCGAACTAGGAGCTCCTACAATGAGCAGTTCTTC
TRBV5-1,14,many,NA,TRBJ2-5,CASSPGAPRETQYF,TGCGCCAGCAGCCCCGGGGCCCCCAGAGAGACCCAGTACTTC
TRBV15,14,many,TRBD2,TRBJ2-1,CATAGLAGVREQFF,TGTGCCACCGCGGGACTAGCGGGAGTACGGGAGCAGTTCTTC
TRBV7-2,15,many,NA,TRBJ2-3,CASSQRPWGTDTQYF,TGTGCCAGCAGCCAACGGCCGTGGGGCACAGATACGCAGTATTTT
TRBV12-3/TRBV12-4,13,many,NA,TRBJ1-4,CASSPGPIEKLFF,TGTGCCAGCAGCCCCGGACCTATCGAAAAACTGTTTTTT
TRBV7-2,15,many,NA,TRBJ2-7,CASSLLGQDGGEQYF,TGTGCCAGCAGCTTACTTGGACAGGATGGAGGGGAGCAGTACTTC
TRBV3-1,11,few,NA,TRBJ1-2,CASSQVGGYTF,TGTGCCAGCAGCCAAGTTGGTGGCTACACCTTC
TRBV20-1,14,many,NA,TRBJ2-7,CSARGLWGAYEQYF,TGCAGTGCTAGAGGGTTGTGGGGAGCATACGAGCAGTACTTC
TRBV12-3/TRBV12-4,18,many,NA,TRBJ1-1,CASNSLGGLRTRDTEAFF,TGTGCCAGCAACTCCCTAGGCGGACTCCGGACGAGAGACACTGAAGCTTTCTTT
TRBV30,13,many,NA,TRBJ2-7,CAWSPGPNYEQYF,TGTGCCTGGAGCCCAGGACCGAACTACGAGCAGTACTTC
TRBV18,15,few,NA,TRBJ2-2,CASSPPIFTTGELFF,TGTGCCAGCTCACCACCGATTTTTACCACCGGGGAGCTGTTTTTT
TRBV18,13,NA,TRBD2,TRBJ2-7,CASSPASGYEQYF,TGTGCCAGCTCACCGGCTAGCGGCTACGAGCAGTACTTC
TRBV7-3,15,NA,TRBD1,TRBJ1-2,CASSASGQGDYGYTF,TGTGCCAGCAGCGCATCGGGACAGGGGGACTATGGCTACACCTTC
TRBV5-1,15,few,NA,TRBJ2-7,CASSKTGGTDYEQYF,TGCGCCAGCAGCAAGACAGGAGGTACGGACTACGAGCAGTACTTC
TRBV28,15,many,TRBD1,TRBJ1-5,CASSSGGKSNQPQHF,TGTGCCAGCAGCTCAGGGGGGAAGAGCAATCAGCCCCAGCATTTT
TRBV20-1,13,many,TRBD1,TRBJ1-4,CSAPQGALGKLFF,TGCAGTGCACCACAGGGGGCTCTGGGAAAACTGTTTTTT
TRBV27,15,many,NA,TRBJ1-1,CASRLTGPGNTEAFF,TGTGCCAGCAGACTGACAGGTCCCGGGAACACTGAAGCTTTCTTT